Listed below are T cell receptor beta chains from one sample, sequenced in a study of cytomegalovirus exposure and HLA in healthy donors. Assay used: immunoSEQ multiplex PCR; TCRdb lists only in-frame clones, some missing. This table holds tens of thousands of clones, around 73% found once. The sequenced material came from PBMCs. These receptors originate from a man over 45 in good health and CMV-seronegative. Both conserved end residues are part of each CDR3. Fields, in order: clone size, J gene, D gene, CDR3 length, V gene, CDR3 protein, CDR3 DNA. The D gene is left open where the match is weak. Clone size is shown for a subset of rows, as once, few, many or a class of expanded clone.

abundance: NA; j_gene: TRBJ2-7; d_gene: NA; len: 15; v_gene: TRBV5-6; CDR3aa: CASSPDSGRSYEQYF; CDR3nt: TGTGCCAGCAGCCCCGACAGCGGGCGCTCCTACGAGCAGTACTTC
abundance: NA; j_gene: TRBJ2-7; d_gene: NA; len: 15; v_gene: TRBV5-4; CDR3aa: CASSHSQGPTYEQYF; CDR3nt: TGTGCCAGCAGCCACTCCCAGGGTCCCACCTACGAGCAGTACTTC
abundance: NA; j_gene: TRBJ1-2; d_gene: TRBD1; len: 14; v_gene: TRBV27; CDR3aa: CASSPRGDREGDTF; CDR3nt: TGTGCCAGCAGTCCCCGTGGGGACAGGGAGGGCGACACCTTC
abundance: NA; j_gene: TRBJ1-4; d_gene: TRBD1; len: 15; v_gene: TRBV4-2; CDR3aa: CASSRDRGPDEKLFF; CDR3nt: TGTGCCAGCAGCCGGGACAGGGGGCCTGACGAAAAACTGTTTTTT
abundance: NA; j_gene: TRBJ1-2; d_gene: NA; len: 11; v_gene: TRBV5-5; CDR3aa: CASSYSIGYTF; CDR3nt: TGTGCCAGCAGCTACAGTATTGGCTACACCTTC
abundance: NA; j_gene: TRBJ2-1; d_gene: TRBD1; len: 14; v_gene: TRBV2; CDR3aa: CASSAGQGGNEQFF; CDR3nt: TGTGCCAGCAGTGCCGGACAGGGAGGCAATGAGCAGTTCTTC
abundance: NA; j_gene: TRBJ2-5; d_gene: TRBD2; len: 16; v_gene: TRBV5-6; CDR3aa: CASSLPTSGAALTQYF; CDR3nt: TGTGCCAGCAGCCTTCCGACTAGCGGGGCGGCTCTGACCCAGTACTTC
abundance: NA; j_gene: TRBJ2-5; d_gene: NA; len: 11; v_gene: TRBV19; CDR3aa: CASRAGETQYF; CDR3nt: TGTGCCTCCCGGGCGGGAGAGACCCAGTACTTC
abundance: NA; j_gene: TRBJ1-6; d_gene: TRBD1; len: 16; v_gene: TRBV5-1; CDR3aa: CASSAGQGAYNSPLHF; CDR3nt: TGCGCCAGCAGCGCAGGACAGGGGGCATATAATTCACCCCTCCACTTT
abundance: NA; j_gene: TRBJ1-1; d_gene: NA; len: 13; v_gene: TRBV7-8; CDR3aa: CASSFKGDTEAFF; CDR3nt: TGTGCCAGCAGCTTCAAGGGGGACACTGAAGCTTTCTTT
abundance: NA; j_gene: TRBJ2-7; d_gene: NA; len: 15; v_gene: TRBV11-1; CDR3aa: CASSLDTGRSNEQYF; CDR3nt: TGTGCCAGCAGCTTAGATACAGGGCGTTCTAACGAGCAGTACTTC
abundance: NA; j_gene: TRBJ2-1; d_gene: TRBD2; len: 19; v_gene: TRBV19; CDR3aa: CASSIAVGPSGGAFNEQFF; CDR3nt: TGTGCCAGTAGTATAGCGGTGGGTCCTAGCGGGGGGGCTTTCAATGAGCAGTTCTTC
abundance: NA; j_gene: TRBJ2-7; d_gene: NA; len: 13; v_gene: TRBV5-1; CDR3aa: CASSLYIAYEQYF; CDR3nt: TGCGCCAGCAGCTTGTATATAGCCTACGAGCAGTACTTC
abundance: once; j_gene: TRBJ2-7; d_gene: NA; len: 12; v_gene: TRBV4-1; CDR3aa: CASSQEGGKQYF; CDR3nt: TGCGCCAGCAGCCAAGAGGGAGGAAAGCAGTACTTC
abundance: NA; j_gene: TRBJ1-3; d_gene: NA; len: 16; v_gene: TRBV5-1; CDR3aa: CASSLLGRDSGNTIYF; CDR3nt: TGCGCCAGCAGCTTGCTGGGGCGGGACTCTGGAAACACCATATATTTT
abundance: NA; j_gene: TRBJ1-2; d_gene: NA; len: 16; v_gene: TRBV5-4; CDR3aa: CASSLQEDSGFYGYTF; CDR3nt: TGTGCCAGCAGCTTGCAAGAGGACAGTGGATTCTATGGCTACACCTTC
abundance: once; j_gene: TRBJ1-2; d_gene: NA; len: 14; v_gene: TRBV15; CDR3aa: CATSRGGTDYGYTF; CDR3nt: TGTGCCACCAGCAGAGGAGGCACGGACTATGGCTACACCTTC
abundance: NA; j_gene: TRBJ1-5; d_gene: NA; len: 14; v_gene: TRBV30; CDR3aa: CAWSNPGPSQPQHF; CDR3nt: TGTGCCTGGAGTAACCCAGGGCCCAGTCAGCCCCAGCATTTT
abundance: NA; j_gene: TRBJ2-1; d_gene: NA; len: 16; v_gene: TRBV6-4; CDR3aa: CASSDSAGEPTREQFF; CDR3nt: TGTGCCAGCAGTGACTCGGCTGGGGAGCCGACCCGTGAGCAGTTCTTC
abundance: NA; j_gene: TRBJ1-5; d_gene: TRBD1; len: 17; v_gene: TRBV19; CDR3aa: CASSTDRGSYSNQPQHF; CDR3nt: TGTGCCAGTAGTACGGACAGGGGCTCCTATAGCAATCAGCCCCAGCATTTT
abundance: NA; j_gene: TRBJ2-1; d_gene: TRBD1; len: 13; v_gene: TRBV11-3; CDR3aa: CASSGTGRNEQFF; CDR3nt: TGTGCCAGCAGCGGGACAGGTCGGAATGAGCAGTTCTTC
abundance: NA; j_gene: TRBJ2-1; d_gene: TRBD2; len: 15; v_gene: TRBV11-2; CDR3aa: CASSSTSGGDNEQFF; CDR3nt: TGTGCCAGCAGCTCTACTAGCGGGGGCGACAATGAGCAGTTCTTC
abundance: NA; j_gene: TRBJ1-6; d_gene: NA; len: 15; v_gene: TRBV6-5; CDR3aa: CASSYYRVGHSPLHF; CDR3nt: TGTGCCAGCAGTTACTATCGAGTGGGGCATTCGCCCCTCCACTTT
abundance: medium-sized; j_gene: TRBJ1-5; d_gene: TRBD1; len: 12; v_gene: TRBV27; CDR3aa: CANRGRGQPQHF; CDR3nt: TGTGCCAACAGGGGGCGCGGTCAGCCCCAGCATTTT
abundance: NA; j_gene: TRBJ2-2; d_gene: NA; len: 13; v_gene: TRBV14; CDR3aa: CASSQASTGELFF; CDR3nt: TGTGCCAGCAGCCAAGCATCCACCGGGGAGCTGTTTTTT
abundance: NA; j_gene: TRBJ2-5; d_gene: NA; len: 13; v_gene: TRBV5-6; CDR3aa: CASSPTYKETQYF; CDR3nt: TGTGCCAGCAGCCCGACATACAAAGAGACCCAGTACTTC
abundance: NA; j_gene: TRBJ2-7; d_gene: TRBD1; len: 13; v_gene: TRBV10-1; CDR3aa: CASGKTGQYEQYF; CDR3nt: TGCGCCAGCGGAAAGACAGGGCAATACGAACAGTACTTC
abundance: NA; j_gene: TRBJ2-6; d_gene: TRBD1; len: 18; v_gene: TRBV7-8; CDR3aa: CASNKYRGTDSGANVLTF; CDR3nt: TGTGCCAGCAACAAATACAGGGGCACGGACTCTGGGGCCAACGTCCTGACTTTC